This entry is about one TCR beta chain. The antigen is not known. These data originate in a study of cytomegalovirus exposure and HLA in healthy donors. Notes on the study in general: Reports showed the classifier diagnosing cytomegalovirus status with high specificity and sensitivity.

V lost 3 bases and J lost 5; bases outside the gene matches: 2. CDR1 is SGDLS and CDR2 is YYNGEE in the germline V gene. CDR3 length: 15 residues. PCR was performed using 60 Vbeta and 13 Jbeta primers. The method was immunoSEQ multiplex PCR; TCRdb's version includes in-frame clones alone and lacks a portion of them. The data hold roughly 110,000 clones, with around 80% observed a single time. The clonotype was recovered from a woman aged 45-65 years in good health and CMV-seropositive. The rearrangement joins TRBV9 to TRBJ1-6; TRBD1 aligns across 10 bases. The sequenced sample consisted of PBMCs. CDR3 sequence (DNA): TGTGCCAGCAGCGGACAGGGGGCAAATAATTCACCCCTCCACTTT. Protein product: CASSGQGANNSPLHF.